Given below is one T cell receptor (beta chain) in context. The sample is drawn from a study of blood T cell repertoires in COVID-19. Here immunoSEQ multiplex PCR was the method, and the copy in TCRdb shows in-frame clones only, minus some. This sample has 200,000 or so clones, with roughly 90% found just once. Residents of 24 US areas, aged 18 to 89 years, made up the participants. Clinical history reported by participants formed the basis on which cohorts were assigned. Cohort 3 donors were reported recovered after two negative PCRs, clearance, or symptom resolution. Sequencing input: PBMCs or T cells enriched from blood (not recorded which). This TCR came from a woman in her 30s who had recovered from COVID-19.

CDR3 sequence reads: CASSSQASGGAIDTQYF. CDR3 nucleotides: TGTGCCAGCAGCTCCCAGGCTAGCGGGGGGGCGATAGATACGCAGTATTTT. V is TRBV11-3 and J is TRBJ2-3, with 12 bases identical to TRBD2. J lost 5 bases, V lost 4 bases, and 10 bases had no gene match. CDR3 length equals 17 residues. The germline CDR1 and CDR2 sequences are SGHNT and YENEEA.